The entry that follows covers one T cell receptor beta chain sequence. Sequence at one end of the junction differs from germline and may be a read error. The sample comes from a study of blood T cell repertoires in COVID-19. Germline V gives CDR1 LNHDA, CDR2 SQIVND (reference sequence). The CDR3 is 17 residues long. The authors' processing: Researchers report that nucleated cell counts were estimated from reference gene primer amplification. Measured with immunoSEQ multiplex PCR; TCRdb has only the in-frame clones, and not every one. V and J calls plus clone size are reproduced from that table; the DNA served to infer D and trimming. Of about 200,000 clones listed, about 90% are singletons.

Material for sequencing was peripheral blood. The rearrangement links TRBV19 to TRBJ2-1; 9 bases map to TRBD1. This receptor was obtained from a man aged 18 to 30 with active or convalescent COVID-19. CDR3 loop: CASSIVRGTGGGVSQVF. The CDR3 coding sequence is TGTGCCAGTAGTATAGTTAGGGGAACAGGGGGCGGAGTCTCTCAGGTCTTC.